This TCR beta chain was obtained from a study of cytomegalovirus exposure and HLA in healthy donors. 13 Jbeta primers and 60 Vbeta primers were used for the PCR. Some clones are missing from TCRdb's copy, which holds only in-frame ones; the method was immunoSEQ multiplex PCR. The table shows about 100,000 clones, with roughly 71% occurring only once. Notes on this clone: Its cognate antigen is unknown.

Whole-study results and caveats: The study labeled 164 TCR beta chains cytomegalovirus-associated.

The CDR3 runs to 12 residues. Germline CDR1 is SGHTA and CDR2 is FQGNSA. V was pared by 3 bases and J by 5 bases, with 7 bases between. The TCR originated in a man in his forties in good health and CMV-seropositive. Sequencing input: PBMCs. This rearrangement joins TRBV7-2 to TRBJ2-5; D unresolved. This CDR3 reads CASSLTRETQYF. The CDR3 DNA sequence: TGTGCCAGCAGCTTGACACGCGAGACCCAGTACTTC.